This entry is about one TCR beta chain. V was clipped by 3 bases and J by 6 bases, with 12 bases between them. The CDR3 runs 14 residues. Germline V gene sequence: CDR1 LNHDA, CDR2 SQIVND (reference sequence). This entry comes from a study of identical twins. TCRdb called the 5' RACE reads again in MiXCR, with one record for every CDR3 protein. The repertoire holds some 1,600,000 distinct CDR3 sequences, with around 33% as singletons. The chain carries TRBV19 and TRBJ2-1; D might be TRBD1 (6 bases). Sample: cord blood. The source is a newborn girl in good health. CDR3 in amino acids: CASSIGQGSNEQFF. The CDR3 DNA follows: TGTGCCAGTAGTATCGGGCAGGGGAGCAATGAGCAGTTCTTC. The full variable domain, in which reference TRBV19 and TRBJ2-1 provide the parts outside the CDR3, is DGGITQSPKYLFRKEGQNVTLSCEQNLNHDAMYWYRQDPGQGLRLIYYSQIVNDFQKGDIAEGYSVSREKKESFPLTVTSAQKNPTAFYLCASSIGQGSNEQFFGPGTRLTVL.